These 22 T cell receptor beta chains were sequenced from one sample in a study of brain metastases from non-small cell lung cancer. Measured with immunoSEQ multiplex PCR; TCRdb has only the in-frame clones, and not every one. Altogether 14,000 to 15,000 clones are present, roughly four fifths being singletons, with the ten largest covering around 7.7%. Sequencing used primary lung tumor tissue. These receptors were taken from a donor at least 40 years old with non-small cell lung cancer.

The genes are TRBV6-2 or TRBV6-3 and TRBJ1-2, with 8 bases fitting TRBD1. Unmatched junction bases numbered 9, after V lost 2 bases and J lost 4 bases. Germline V gene lookup returns CDR1 MNHEY and CDR2 SVGEGT. The CDR3 is made up of 16 amino acids. CDR3 DNA sequence: TGTGCCAGCAGTTACGTCAGGGGGCAGACGCCCTATGGCTACACCTTC. Its protein is CASSYVRGQTPYGYTF.

This clone was picked up one time. V is TRBV30 and J is TRBJ2-5; no firm D call. Germline assignment: CDR1 GTSNPN and CDR2 SVGIG (reference sequence). This CDR3 has 11 amino acids. The germline V and J ends were trimmed by 0 bases and 2 bases, with 1 base remaining between them. This chain's CDR3 is CAWSVQETQYF. In nucleotides, the CDR3 is TGTGCCTGGAGTGTACAAGAGACCCAGTACTTC.

The chain uses TRBV30 and TRBJ2-5; D gene ambiguous. CDR3 length equals 14 residues. The ends were cut back, 4 bases at V and 3 bases at J, with 15 bases in the middle. The V gene's germline CDR1 is GTSNPN and CDR2 SVGIG (reference sequence). The CDR3 DNA sequence: TGTGCCTGGAATGTCCGGGTGTCGGAAGAGACCCAGTACTTC. Translation gives CAWNVRVSEETQYF. The full variable domain, completed using reference TRBV30 and TRBJ2-5, is SQTIHQWPATLVQPVGSPLSLECTVEGTSNPNLYWYRQAAGRGLQLLFYSVGIGQISSEVPQNLSASRPQDRQFILSSKKLLLSDSGFYLCAWNVRVSEETQYFGPGTRLLVL.

V gene TRBV2 combines with J gene TRBJ1-5; possible D gene TRBD1, 5 bases. The CDR3 spans 14 residues. V lost 2 bases to trimming and J lost 11 bases, with 16 bases between them. Germline V gene data show CDR1 as SNHLY and CDR2 as FYNNEI. The CDR3: CASSEKGRGSAQHF. CDR3 in DNA: TGTGCCAGCAGTGAAAAGGGGAGAGGATCAGCCCAGCATTTT.

The chain joins TRBV19 to TRBJ1-2, with D unresolved. Germline assignment: CDR1 LNHDA and CDR2 SQIVND (reference sequence). Trimming took off 4 bases at V and 4 bases at J, with 13 bases between the two ends. The CDR3 length is 14 residues. The CDR3 bases are TGTGCCAGTAGTAACCTAAGAAAGGGCTATGGCTACACCTTC. Its protein product is CASSNLRKGYGYTF.

The rearrangement links TRBV5-1 to TRBJ2-1, with 9 bases aligning to TRBD2. Trimming took 6 bases from V and 9 from J; bases not matched to a gene: 13. Per germline, CDR1 SGHRS and CDR2 YFSETQ. This CDR3 has 15 amino acids. CDR3 protein: CASNALSGGGGEQFF. CDR3 bases: TGCGCCAGCAACGCCCTTAGCGGGGGCGGAGGTGAGCAGTTCTTC.

The V call is TRBV4-3, the J call TRBJ2-1; TRBD2 matches 14 bases. CDR3 length equals 16 residues. J lost 10 bases, V lost 2 bases, and 7 bases had no gene match. CDR1 is LGHNA, CDR2 YSLEER, per germline. The CDR3 DNA follows: TGCGCCAGCAGCCAAATGACTAGCGGGGGGGCGATGGAGCAGTTCTTC. Amino acid sequence: CASSQMTSGGAMEQFF.

The chain has TRBV18 and TRBJ1-1; D not resolved. CDR3 length: 13 amino acids. Trimming pared 6 bases from V and 1 base from J, leaving 9 bases between. Germline V lookup: CDR1 KGHSH, CDR2 LQKENI. The CDR3, as DNA: TGTGCCAGCTCTCAAACAGCGAACACTGAAGCTTTCTTT. Amino acid sequence: CASSQTANTEAFF.

This sequence joins TRBV3-1 (or the pseudogene TRBV3-2) and TRBJ1-4; possible D gene TRBD1, 5 bases. The germline gives CDR1 LGHDT, CDR2 YNNKEL (reference sequence). The V end lost 1 base, the J end lost 6 bases, and 9 bases lay between the germline ends. The CDR3 has 14 residues. The CDR3 nucleotides are TGTGCCAGCAGCCAAGCCGGGGGGTATGAAAAACTGTTTTTT. It specifies CASSQAGGYEKLFF.

This clone has a single count. The rearrangement links TRBV2 to TRBJ1-1, with D perhaps TRBD1 (5 bases). CDR3 length equals 13 residues. With 6 bases removed from V and 2 bases from J, the gap between germline ends came to 10 bases. The germline gives CDR1 SNHLY, CDR2 FYNNEI. CDR3: CASRFQGNTEAFF. The CDR3 DNA follows: TGTGCCAGCAGATTCCAGGGAAACACTGAAGCTTTCTTT.

The chain links TRBV21-1 to TRBJ1-2; the table's D call, TRBD1, was not checked against the DNA. TRBV21-1 is given as a pseudogene. CDR3 length: 17 residues. This chain's CDR3 is CASSKLEGTAPNYGYTF. The CDR3 DNA follows: TGTGCCAGCAGCAAACTAGAGGGGACAGCACCTAACTATGGCTACACCTTC.

This chain links TRBV7-3 with TRBJ2-5; D may be TRBD2 (6 bases). Trimming removed 2 bases at V and 2 bases at J, with 9 bases between. CDR1 is SGHTA and CDR2 is FQGTGA in the germline V gene. The CDR3 spans 14 residues. CDR3 sequence: CASSLGGSQETQYF. The CDR3 DNA reads as TGTGCCAGCAGCTTAGGAGGGAGTCAAGAGACCCAGTACTTC.

V is TRBV29-1 and J is TRBJ2-1; D gene ambiguous. Germline V lookup: CDR1 SQVTM, CDR2 ANQGSEA. This CDR3 has 14 amino acids. V lost 4 bases and J lost 0, with 10 bases in between. CDR3 region: CSVVALSSYNEQFF. The CDR3 DNA is TGCAGCGTTGTAGCCCTGAGCTCCTACAATGAGCAGTTCTTC.

V is TRBV18 and J is TRBJ1-5; D is ambiguous. The CDR3 length is 13 residues. Germline CDR1 is KGHSH and CDR2 is LQKENI. The V and J ends lost 5 bases and 7 bases respectively, with 12 bases between them. The CDR3 is CASSGSDGQPQHF. The CDR3 nucleotides read TGTGCCAGCTCAGGCTCCGATGGACAGCCCCAGCATTTT.

The J gene is TRBJ1-1, the V gene TRBV7-9; 7 bases align to TRBD1. The CDR3 has 13 residues. Germline lookup yields CDR1 SEHNR and CDR2 FQNEAQ (reference sequence). V trimming: 1 base; J trimming: 9 bases; junction bases outside the gene matches: 5. The CDR3 coding sequence is TGTGCCAGCAGCTTAGTAGAGGGACAGAAAGCTTTCTTT. This encodes CASSLVEGQKAFF.

This clone was counted between two and nine times. The chain recombines TRBV7-9 with TRBJ1-1; the D is unclear. Germline V CDR1 and CDR2: SEHNR, FQNEAQ (reference sequence). V lost 0 bases, J lost 0 bases, and 17 bases lay in between. The CDR3 contains 18 residues. In DNA, the CDR3 is TGTGCCAGCAGCTTAGCGCGGTCATCCCAGAAGGTGAACACTGAAGCTTTCTTT. The encoded protein is CASSLARSSQKVNTEAFF.

This chain joins TRBV9 and TRBJ1-4, with 7 bases identical to TRBD1. J gave up 5 bases and V 3 bases, and 7 bases lay outside the gene matches. Germline values: CDR1 SGDLS, CDR2 YYNGEE. CDR3 length equals 15 residues. CDR3 coding DNA: TGTGCCAGCAGCGGTGGACAGGTTAGCAATGAAAAACTGTTTTTT. Its protein is CASSGGQVSNEKLFF. The variable domain in full, with the rest retrieved from reference TRBV9 and TRBJ1-4, is DSGVTQTPKHLITATGQRVTLRCSPRSGDLSVYWYQQSLDQGLQFLIQYYNGEERAKGNILERFSAQQFPDLHSELNLSSLELGDSALYFCASSGGQVSNEKLFFGSGTQLSVL.

The rearrangement joins TRBV7-9 to TRBJ2-7, with D unresolved. CDR1 is SEHNR and CDR2 is FQNEAQ in the germline V gene (reference sequence). V was pared by 8 bases and J by 1 base, with 12 bases between. This CDR3 is built from 13 residues. The CDR3 protein is CASGLLLSYEQYF. In DNA form, the CDR3 reads TGTGCCAGCGGCCTTCTTCTTTCCTACGAGCAGTACTTC. The full variable domain, its missing parts supplied by reference TRBV7-9 and TRBJ2-7, is DTGVSQNPRHKITKRGQNVTFRCDPISEHNRLYWYRQTLGQGPEFLTYFQNEAQLEKSRLLSDRFSAERPKGSFSTLEIQRTEQGDSAMYLCASGLLLSYEQYFGPGTRLTVT.

V and J are TRBV5-1 and TRBJ1-1; D remains unclear. The V end was cut by 4 bases, the J end by 1 base, with 8 bases between. The CDR3 runs 13 residues. In germline, CDR1 is SGHRS, CDR2 YFSETQ. This CDR3 is CASSRQENTEAFF. The DNA of the CDR3 is TGCGCCAGCAGCCGCCAGGAGAACACTGAAGCTTTCTTT.

The rearrangement joins TRBV5-6 to TRBJ2-7; tentative D call: TRBD2 (6 bases). Germline values: CDR1 SGHDT, CDR2 YYEEEE. The ends were cut back, 3 bases at V and 6 bases at J, with 19 bases in the middle. This CDR3 has 15 residues. For the CDR3, the DNA is TGTGCCAGCAGCTGGGGACTCGAATTCGCCCTCGAGCAGTACGTC. Translating it yields CASSWGLEFALEQYV.

This chain joins TRBV6-2 or TRBV6-3 and TRBJ1-5; unclear D gene. V gave up 6 bases and J gave up 5 bases, with 17 bases separating them. Germline V CDR1 and CDR2: MNHEY, SVGEGT. This CDR3 has 15 amino acids. This chain's CDR3 is CASSWRTLRDQPQHF. CDR3 in DNA: TGTGCCAGCAGCTGGCGCACTTTGAGGGATCAGCCCCAGCATTTT.

With regard to this clone: Germline is not matched at one junction end, which may reflect a read error. The sample has other DNA sequences that encode this CDR3 too. The V gene is TRBV9, the J gene TRBJ2-1, with 10 bases lining up with TRBD1. CDR3 length: 15 amino acids. CDR1 is SGDLS and CDR2 is YYNGEE in the germline V gene. The CDR3 DNA reads as TGTGCCAGTAGCGTAGTAGGGACAGGGGACCCTGAGCAGTTCTTC. Its protein product is CASSVVGTGDPEQFF.